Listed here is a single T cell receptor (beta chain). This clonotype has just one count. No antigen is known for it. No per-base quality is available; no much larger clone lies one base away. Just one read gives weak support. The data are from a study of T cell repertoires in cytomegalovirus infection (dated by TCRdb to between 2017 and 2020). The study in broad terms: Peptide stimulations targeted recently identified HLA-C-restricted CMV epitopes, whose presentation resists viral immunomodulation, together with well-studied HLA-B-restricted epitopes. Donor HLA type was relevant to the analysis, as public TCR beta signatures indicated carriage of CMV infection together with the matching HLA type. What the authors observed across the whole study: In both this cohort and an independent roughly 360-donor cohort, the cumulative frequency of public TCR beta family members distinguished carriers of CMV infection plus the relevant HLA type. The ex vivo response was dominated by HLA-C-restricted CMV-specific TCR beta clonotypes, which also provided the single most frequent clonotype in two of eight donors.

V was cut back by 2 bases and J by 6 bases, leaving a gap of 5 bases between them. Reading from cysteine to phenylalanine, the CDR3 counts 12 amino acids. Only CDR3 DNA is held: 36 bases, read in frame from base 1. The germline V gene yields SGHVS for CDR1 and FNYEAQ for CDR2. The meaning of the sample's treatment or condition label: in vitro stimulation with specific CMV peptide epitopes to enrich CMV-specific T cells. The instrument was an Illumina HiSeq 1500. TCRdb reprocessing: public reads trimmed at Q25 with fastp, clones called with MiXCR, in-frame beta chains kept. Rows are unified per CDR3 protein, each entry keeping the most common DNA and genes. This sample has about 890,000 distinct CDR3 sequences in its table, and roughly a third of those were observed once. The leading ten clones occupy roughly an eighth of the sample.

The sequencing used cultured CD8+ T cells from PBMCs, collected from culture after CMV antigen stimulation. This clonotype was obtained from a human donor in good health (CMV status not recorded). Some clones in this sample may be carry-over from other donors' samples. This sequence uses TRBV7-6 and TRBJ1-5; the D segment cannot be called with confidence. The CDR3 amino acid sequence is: CASSLTPQPQHF. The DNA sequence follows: TGTGCCAGCAGCTTAACTCCTCAGCCCCAGCATTTT.